This T cell receptor beta chain was profiled in a study of blood T cell repertoires in COVID-19. Background on the study: Researchers got acute and convalescent COVID-19 samples from the United States, Italy and Spain. PBMCs, B-cell-depleted T cells, or T cells provided the cDNA or gDNA that made up the material.

This CDR3 is 12 amino acids long. Per germline, CDR1 MDHEN and CDR2 SYDVKM. V lost 6 bases and J lost 1, with 3 bases in between. The authors' processing: Estimation of nucleated cell counts relied on the amplification of reference gene primers. The data were produced by immunoSEQ multiplex PCR, yet TCRdb's version contains in-frame clones alone and is incomplete. V, J and clone size are those of that table, while D and trimming were read from the DNA. The table shows 90,000 or so clones, with about 86% occurring only once. J is TRBJ2-2 and V is TRBV28; D is uncertain. This receptor was taken from a man aged 55-75 years with acute or convalescent COVID-19. The source material was peripheral blood. CDR3 sequence (DNA): TGTGCCAGCAGCTGGAACACCGGGGAGCTGTTTTTT. Translation gives CASSWNTGELFF.